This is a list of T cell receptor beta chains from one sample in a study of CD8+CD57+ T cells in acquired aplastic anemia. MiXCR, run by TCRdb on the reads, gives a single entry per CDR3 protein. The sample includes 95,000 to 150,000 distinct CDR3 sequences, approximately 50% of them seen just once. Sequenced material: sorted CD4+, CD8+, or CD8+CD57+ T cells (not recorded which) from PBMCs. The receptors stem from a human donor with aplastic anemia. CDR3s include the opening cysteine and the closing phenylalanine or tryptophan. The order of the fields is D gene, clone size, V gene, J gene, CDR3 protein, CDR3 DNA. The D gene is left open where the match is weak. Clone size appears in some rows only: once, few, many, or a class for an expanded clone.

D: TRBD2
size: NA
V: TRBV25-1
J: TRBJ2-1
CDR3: CASSRTSGSGANEQFF
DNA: TGTGCCAGCAGTCGGACTAGCGGGAGTGGAGCCAATGAGCAGTTCTTC

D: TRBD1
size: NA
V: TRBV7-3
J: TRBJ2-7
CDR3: CASSAGDRGSSYEQYF
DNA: TGTGCCAGCAGCGCGGGGGACAGGGGCAGCTCCTACGAGCAGTACTTC

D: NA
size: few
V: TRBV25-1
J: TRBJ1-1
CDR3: CASSLTWNTEAFF
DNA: TGTGCCAGCAGCTTGACATGGAACACTGAAGCTTTCTTT

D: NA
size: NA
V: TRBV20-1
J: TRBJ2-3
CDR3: CSAPPDSTSTDTQYF
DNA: TGCAGTGCTCCCCCAGACAGTACATCCACAGATACGCAGTATTTT

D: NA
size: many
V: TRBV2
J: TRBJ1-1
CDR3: CASSEAAEAFF
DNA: TGTGCCAGCAGTGAGGCAGCTGAAGCTTTCTTT

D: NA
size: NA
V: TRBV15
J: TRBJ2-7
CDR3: CATSRGGTSYEQYF
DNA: TGTGCCACCAGCAGAGGGGGTACTTCCTACGAGCAGTACTTC

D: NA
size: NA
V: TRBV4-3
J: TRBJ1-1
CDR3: CASSQDGTLNTEAFF
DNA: TGCGCCAGCAGCCAAGACGGGACACTAAACACTGAAGCTTTCTTT

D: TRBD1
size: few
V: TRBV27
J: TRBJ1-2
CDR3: CASKRSGQGGYGYTF
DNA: TGTGCCAGCAAACGGTCAGGACAGGGTGGCTATGGCTACACCTTC

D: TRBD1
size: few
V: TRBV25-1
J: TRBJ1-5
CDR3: CAARQGWDNQPQHF
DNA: TGTGCCGCTAGACAGGGCTGGGACAATCAGCCCCAGCATTTT

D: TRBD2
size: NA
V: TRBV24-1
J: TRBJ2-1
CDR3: CATSGPSGGPDSYNEQFF
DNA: TGTGCCACCAGTGGTCCTAGCGGGGGACCTGATTCCTACAATGAGCAGTTCTTC

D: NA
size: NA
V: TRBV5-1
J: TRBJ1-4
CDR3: CASSLVWEEKLFF
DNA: TGCGCCAGCAGCTTGGTGTGGGAAGAAAAACTGTTTTTT

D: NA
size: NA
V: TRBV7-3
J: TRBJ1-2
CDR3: CASSLFHGEGYTF
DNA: TGTGCCAGCAGCTTATTTCACGGCGAGGGCTACACCTTC

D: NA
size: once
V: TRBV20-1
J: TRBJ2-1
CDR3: CSAPSVDEQFF
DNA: TGCAGTGCCCCCTCGGTGGATGAGCAGTTCTTC

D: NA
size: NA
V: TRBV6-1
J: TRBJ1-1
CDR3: CASREGAGTEAFF
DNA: TGTGCCAGCCGCGAAGGGGCAGGGACTGAAGCTTTCTTT

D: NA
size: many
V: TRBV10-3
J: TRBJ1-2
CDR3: CAISVYAGTNGDANYGYTF
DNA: TGTGCCATCAGTGTCTATGCTGGGACAAACGGGGACGCTAACTATGGCTACACCTTC

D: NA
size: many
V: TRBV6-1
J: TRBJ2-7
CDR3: CASRGDSSYEQYF
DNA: TGTGCCAGCAGGGGAGACAGCTCCTACGAGCAGTACTTC

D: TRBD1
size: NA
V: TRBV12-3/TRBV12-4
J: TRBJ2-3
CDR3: CASSPRTGPDTQYF
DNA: TGTGCCAGCAGTCCCCGGACAGGGCCAGATACGCAGTATTTT

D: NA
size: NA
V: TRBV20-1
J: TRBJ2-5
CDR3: CSPRRGGKKETQYF
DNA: TGCAGCCCTCGAAGGGGGGGAAAAAAAGAGACCCAGTACTTC

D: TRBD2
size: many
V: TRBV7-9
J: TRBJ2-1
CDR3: CASSLERERNEQFF
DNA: TGTGCCAGCAGCTTAGAGCGGGAGAGGAATGAGCAGTTCTTC

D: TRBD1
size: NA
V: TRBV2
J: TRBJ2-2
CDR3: CASSGTGTNTGELFF
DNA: TGTGCCAGCAGTGGGACAGGGACCAACACCGGGGAGCTGTTTTTT

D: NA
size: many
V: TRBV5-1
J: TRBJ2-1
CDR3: CANRRGGSPYNEQFF
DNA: TGCGCCAACCGAAGAGGTGGGTCTCCCTACAATGAGCAGTTCTTC

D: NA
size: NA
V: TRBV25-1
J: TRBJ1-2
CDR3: CASSRDGTVEGYTF
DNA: TGTGCCAGCAGTAGGGATGGGACCGTCGAGGGCTACACCTTC

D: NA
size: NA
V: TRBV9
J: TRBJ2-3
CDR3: CASSDPGPAADTQYF
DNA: TGTGCCAGCAGCGACCCGGGGCCCGCGGCAGATACGCAGTATTTT

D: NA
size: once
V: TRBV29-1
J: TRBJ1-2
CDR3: CSVGTGSYGHTF
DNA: NA

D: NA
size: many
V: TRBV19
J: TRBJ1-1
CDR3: CASSIDEETEAFF
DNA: TGTGCCAGTAGTATAGATGAGGAGACTGAAGCTTTCTTT

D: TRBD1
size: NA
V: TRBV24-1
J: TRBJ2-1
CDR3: CATSDPGTGQEDEQFF
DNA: TGTGCCACCAGTGATCCTGGGACAGGGCAAGAAGATGAGCAGTTCTTC

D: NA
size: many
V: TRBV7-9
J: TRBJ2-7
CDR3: CASSLIEDHEQYF
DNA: TGTGCCAGCAGCTTAATTGAAGACCACGAGCAGTACTTC

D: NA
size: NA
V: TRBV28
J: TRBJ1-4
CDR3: CASSPIQATNEKLFF
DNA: TGTGCCAGCAGTCCAATACAAGCAACTAATGAAAAACTGTTTTTT

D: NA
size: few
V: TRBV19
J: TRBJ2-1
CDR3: CASSTGRVNEQFF
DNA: TGTGCCAGTAGCACCGGACGGGTCAATGAGCAGTTCTTC

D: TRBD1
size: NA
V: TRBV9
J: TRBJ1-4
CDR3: CASGTGEEKLFF
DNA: TGTGCCAGCGGGACAGGGGAAGAAAAACTGTTTTTT

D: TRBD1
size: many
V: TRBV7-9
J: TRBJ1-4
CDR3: CASSLTDRSNEKLFF
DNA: TGTGCCAGCAGCTTGACGGACAGGTCTAATGAAAAACTGTTTTTT

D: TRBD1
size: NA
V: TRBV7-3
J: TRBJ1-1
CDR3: CASGTGLYTEAFF
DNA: TGTGCCAGCGGGACAGGACTTTACACTGAAGCTTTCTTT

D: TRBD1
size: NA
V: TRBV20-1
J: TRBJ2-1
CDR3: CSASRGPEQFF
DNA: TGCAGTGCTAGTAGGGGGCCTGAGCAGTTCTTC

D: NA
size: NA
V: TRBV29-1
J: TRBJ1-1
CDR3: CSVGLNTEAFF
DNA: TGCAGCGTTGGGCTGAACACTGAAGCTTTCTTT

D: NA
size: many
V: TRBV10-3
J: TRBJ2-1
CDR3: CAIRTGTSSYNEQFF
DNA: TGTGCCATCAGGACAGGGACTAGCTCCTACAATGAGCAGTTCTTC

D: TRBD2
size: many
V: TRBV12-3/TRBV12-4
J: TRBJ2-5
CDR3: CASSLRAGVSETQYF
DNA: TGTGCCAGCAGTTTAAGAGCGGGGGTTAGTGAGACCCAGTACTTC

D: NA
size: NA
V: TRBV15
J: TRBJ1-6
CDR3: CATSRGGALSPLHF
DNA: TGTGCCACCAGCAGAGGAGGGGCTCTATCACCCCTCCACTTT

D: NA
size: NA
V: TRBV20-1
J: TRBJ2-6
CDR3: CSARPKGSGANVLTF
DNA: TGCAGTGCTAGACCCAAGGGCTCTGGGGCCAACGTCCTGACTTTC

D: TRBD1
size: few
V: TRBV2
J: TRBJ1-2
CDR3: CASITTGEGYTF
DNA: TGTGCCAGCATCACGACAGGGGAAGGCTACACCTTC

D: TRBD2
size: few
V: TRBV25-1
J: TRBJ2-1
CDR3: CASSSGGRSINEQFF
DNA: TGTGCCAGCAGTTCGGGGGGGCGATCTATCAATGAGCAGTTCTTC

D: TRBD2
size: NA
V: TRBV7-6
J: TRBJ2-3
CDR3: CASSVGGRALDTQYF
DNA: TGTGCCAGCAGCGTAGGAGGGAGGGCTTTAGATACGCAGTATTTT

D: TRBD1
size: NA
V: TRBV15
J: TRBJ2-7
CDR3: CATSRDRDRDSYEQYF
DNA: TGTGCCACCAGCAGAGACCGTGACAGGGATTCCTACGAGCAGTACTTC

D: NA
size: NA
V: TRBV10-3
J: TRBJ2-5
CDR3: CAISESGGIQETQYF
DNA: TGTGCCATCAGTGAGTCGGGGGGAATCCAAGAGACCCAGTACTTC

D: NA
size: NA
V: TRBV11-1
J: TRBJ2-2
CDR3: CASSLGGGTDTGELLF
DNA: TGTGCCAGCAGCTTAGGAGGAGGGACCGACACCGGGGAGCTGCTTTTT

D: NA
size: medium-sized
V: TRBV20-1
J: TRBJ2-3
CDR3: CSARDVLGGNTQYF
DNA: TGCAGTGCCCGGGACGTCCTTGGAGGGAATACGCAGTATTTT

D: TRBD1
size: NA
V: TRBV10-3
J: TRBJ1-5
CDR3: CAISSDRDEYSNQPQHF
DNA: TGTGCCATCTCCTCGGACAGGGACGAGTATAGCAATCAGCCCCAGCATTTT